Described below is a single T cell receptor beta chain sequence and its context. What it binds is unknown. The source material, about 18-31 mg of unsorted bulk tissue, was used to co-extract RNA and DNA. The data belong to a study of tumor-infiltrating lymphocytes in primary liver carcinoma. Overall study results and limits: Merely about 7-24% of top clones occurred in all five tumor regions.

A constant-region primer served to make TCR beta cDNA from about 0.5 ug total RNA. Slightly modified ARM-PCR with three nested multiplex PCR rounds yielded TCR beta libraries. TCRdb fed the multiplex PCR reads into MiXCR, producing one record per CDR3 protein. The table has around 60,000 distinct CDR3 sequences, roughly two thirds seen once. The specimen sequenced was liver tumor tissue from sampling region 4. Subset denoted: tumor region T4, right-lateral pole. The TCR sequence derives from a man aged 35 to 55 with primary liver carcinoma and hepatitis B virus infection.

For the CDR3, the DNA is TGTGCCAGCAGCCTCGTCCTTAGCGGACCTTTCTGTCAATGCACAGATACGCAGTATTTT. Translating gives CASSLVLSGPFCQCTDTQYF. The chain joins TRBV7-3 to TRBJ2-3, with D perhaps TRBD2 (6 bases). The germline V and J ends were trimmed by 5 bases and 1 base, with 28 bases remaining between them. This CDR3 has 20 amino acids. From germline, CDR1 is SGHTA and CDR2 FQGTGA.